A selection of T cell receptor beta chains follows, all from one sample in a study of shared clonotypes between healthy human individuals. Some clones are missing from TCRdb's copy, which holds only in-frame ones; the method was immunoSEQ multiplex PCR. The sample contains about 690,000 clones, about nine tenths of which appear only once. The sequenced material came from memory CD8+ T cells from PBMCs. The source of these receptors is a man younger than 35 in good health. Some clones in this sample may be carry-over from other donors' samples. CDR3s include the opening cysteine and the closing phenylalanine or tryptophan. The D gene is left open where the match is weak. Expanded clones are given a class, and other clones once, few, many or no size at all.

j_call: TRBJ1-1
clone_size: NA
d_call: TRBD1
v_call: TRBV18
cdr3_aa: CASGAGGAVNTEAFF
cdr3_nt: TGTGCCAGCGGAGCAGGGGGCGCCGTGAACACTGAAGCTTTCTTT

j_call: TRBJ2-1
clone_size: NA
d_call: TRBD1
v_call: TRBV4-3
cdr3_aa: CASSPGTAKYNEQFF
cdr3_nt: TGCGCCAGCAGTCCGGGGACAGCTAAATACAATGAGCAGTTCTTC

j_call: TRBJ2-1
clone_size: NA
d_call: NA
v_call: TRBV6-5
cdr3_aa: CASSRALSSYNEQFF
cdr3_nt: TGTGCCAGCAGTCGGGCCTTGAGCTCCTACAATGAGCAGTTCTTC

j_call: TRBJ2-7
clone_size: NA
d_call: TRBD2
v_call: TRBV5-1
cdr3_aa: CASRHGLASTYEQYF
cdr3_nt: TGCGCCAGCAGACACGGACTAGCGAGCACCTACGAGCAGTACTTC

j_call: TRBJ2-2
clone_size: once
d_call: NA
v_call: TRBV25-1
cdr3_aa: CASSESRISNTGELFF
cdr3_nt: TGTGCCAGCAGTGAATCCAGGATCTCGAACACCGGGGAGCTGTTTTTT

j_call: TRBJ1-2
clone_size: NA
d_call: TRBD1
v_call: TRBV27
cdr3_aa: CASSSKTGGYGYTF
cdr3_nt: TGTGCCAGCAGTTCGAAAACAGGGGGCTACGGCTACACCTTC

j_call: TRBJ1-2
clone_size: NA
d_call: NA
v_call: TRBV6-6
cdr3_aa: CASRRGAYGYTF
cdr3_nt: TGTGCCAGCAGGAGGGGCGCCTATGGCTACACCTTC

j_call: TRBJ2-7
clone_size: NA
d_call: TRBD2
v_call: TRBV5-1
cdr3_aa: CASSPGGGPREQYF
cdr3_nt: TGCGCCAGCAGCCCGGGGGGAGGTCCCCGAGAGCAGTACTTC

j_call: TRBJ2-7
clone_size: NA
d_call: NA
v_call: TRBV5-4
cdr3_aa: CASSFNGAPRDYEQYF
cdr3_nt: TGTGCCAGCAGCTTTAATGGCGCCCCCAGGGACTACGAGCAGTACTTC

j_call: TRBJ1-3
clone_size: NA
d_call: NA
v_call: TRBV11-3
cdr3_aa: CASSSRGGNTIYF
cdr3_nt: TGTGCCAGCAGCTCAAGGGGCGGAAACACCATATATTTT

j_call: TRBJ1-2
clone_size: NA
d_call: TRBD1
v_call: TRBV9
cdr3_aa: CASSPSGTGLYGYTF
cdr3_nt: TGTGCCAGCAGCCCCTCAGGGACAGGCCTCTATGGCTACACCTTC

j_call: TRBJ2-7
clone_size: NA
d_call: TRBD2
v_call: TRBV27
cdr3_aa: CASSLSFSGRQNEQYF
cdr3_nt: TGTGCCAGCAGTTTATCGTTCAGCGGGAGACAAAACGAGCAGTACTTC

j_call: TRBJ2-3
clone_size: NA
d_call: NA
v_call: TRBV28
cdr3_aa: CASSLPRLDLVTDTQYF
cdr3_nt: TGTGCCAGCAGTCTTCCAAGACTAGACCTAGTCACAGATACGCAGTATTTT

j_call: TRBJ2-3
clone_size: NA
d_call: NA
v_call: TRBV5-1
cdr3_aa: CASSEQGLWTDTQYF
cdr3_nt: TGCGCCAGCAGCGAACAGGGCCTTTGGACAGATACGCAGTATTTT

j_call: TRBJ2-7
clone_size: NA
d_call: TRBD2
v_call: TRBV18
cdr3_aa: CASSLTGTSGRVSRDEQYF
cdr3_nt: TGTGCCAGCTCACTTACCGGGACTAGCGGGAGAGTATCCCGGGACGAGCAGTACTTC

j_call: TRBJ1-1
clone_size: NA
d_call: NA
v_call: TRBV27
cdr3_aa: CASSSSAGSFVTEAFF
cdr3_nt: TGTGCCAGCAGTTCCTCCGCAGGCTCGTTCGTTACTGAAGCTTTCTTT

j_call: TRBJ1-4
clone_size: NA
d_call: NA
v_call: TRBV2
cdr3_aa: CASCDSLNEKLFF
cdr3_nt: TGTGCCAGCTGTGACAGTCTTAATGAAAAACTGTTTTTT

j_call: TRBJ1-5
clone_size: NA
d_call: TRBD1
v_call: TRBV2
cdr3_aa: CASRDRERNQPQHF
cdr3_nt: TGTGCCAGCAGGGACAGGGAGCGCAATCAGCCCCAGCATTTT

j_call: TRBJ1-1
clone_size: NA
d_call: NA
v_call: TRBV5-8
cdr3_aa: CASSVGAPTEAFF
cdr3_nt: TGTGCCAGCAGCGTGGGGGCGCCCACTGAAGCTTTCTTT

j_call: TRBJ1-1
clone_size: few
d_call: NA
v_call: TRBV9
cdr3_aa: CASSVETAAGEAFF
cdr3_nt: TGTGCCAGCAGCGTAGAAACCGCCGCAGGGGAAGCTTTCTTT

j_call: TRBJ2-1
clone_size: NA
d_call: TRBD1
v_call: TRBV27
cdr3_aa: CASSPGQGRRNEQFF
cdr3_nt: TGTGCCAGCAGTCCCGGACAGGGAAGAAGAAATGAGCAGTTCTTC

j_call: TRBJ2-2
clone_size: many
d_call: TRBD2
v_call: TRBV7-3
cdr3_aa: CASSRLAYGELFF
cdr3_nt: TGTGCCAGCAGCCGACTAGCGTACGGGGAGCTGTTTTTT

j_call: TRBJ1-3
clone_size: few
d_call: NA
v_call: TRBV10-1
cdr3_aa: CASSDSGGTGNTIYF
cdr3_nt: TGCGCCAGCAGTGATAGCGGGGGCACTGGAAACACCATATATTTT

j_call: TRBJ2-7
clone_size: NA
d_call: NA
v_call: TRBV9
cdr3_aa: CASSPEGRLSEMGEQYF
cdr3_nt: TGTGCCAGCAGCCCCGAGGGAAGACTTTCGGAGATGGGGGAGCAGTACTTC

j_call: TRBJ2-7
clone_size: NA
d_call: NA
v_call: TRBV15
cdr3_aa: CATSPPGNPYEQYF
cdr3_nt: TGTGCCACCAGCCCCCCCGGTAATCCCTACGAGCAGTACTTC

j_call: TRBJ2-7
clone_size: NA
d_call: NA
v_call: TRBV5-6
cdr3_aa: CASSLVRDIFYEQYF
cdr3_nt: TGTGCCAGCAGCTTGGTGAGGGACATTTTCTACGAGCAGTACTTC

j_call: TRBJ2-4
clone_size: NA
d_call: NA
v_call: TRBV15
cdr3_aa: CATSRDRGGVWNIQYF
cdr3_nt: TGTGCCACCAGCAGAGATCGTGGAGGGGTATGGAACATTCAGTACTTC

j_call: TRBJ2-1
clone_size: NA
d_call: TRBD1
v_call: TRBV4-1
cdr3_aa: CASSRGQGGDNEQFF
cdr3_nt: TGCGCCAGCAGCCGCGGACAGGGAGGTGACAATGAGCAGTTCTTC

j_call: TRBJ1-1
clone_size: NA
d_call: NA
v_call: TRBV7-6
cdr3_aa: CASSLGAANTEAFF
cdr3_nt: TGTGCCAGCAGCTTAGGGGCGGCCAACACTGAAGCTTTCTTT

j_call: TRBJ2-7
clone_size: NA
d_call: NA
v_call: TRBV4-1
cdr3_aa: CASSLVGGTYEQYF
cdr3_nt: TGCGCCAGCAGCCTTGTGGGGGGAACCTACGAGCAGTACTTC

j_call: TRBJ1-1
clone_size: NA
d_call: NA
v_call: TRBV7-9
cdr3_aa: CASSLGLSEAFF
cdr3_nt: TGTGCCAGCAGCTTAGGACTGAGTGAAGCTTTCTTT